Listed below are T cell receptor beta chains from one sample, sequenced in a study of blood T cell repertoires in COVID-19. Using immunoSEQ multiplex PCR, the repertoire was profiled, and TCRdb retains in-frame clones only, with some absent. Of some 180,000 clones in the sample, roughly four fifths were seen once. Sequenced input: peripheral blood. Receptors originate from a woman between 35 and 50 years old with COVID-19, enrolled during active disease. Each CDR3 is given with its conserved first and last residue. Fields, in order: V gene, clone size, D gene, J gene, CDR3 DNA, CDR3 protein. The D gene is left open where the match is weak. Clone size is given for some rows only: seen once, a few or many times, or a class if the clone is expanded.

TRBV3-1/TRBV3-2	once	NA	TRBJ2-1	TGTGCCAGCAGCCAGTTGGACTATAACAATGAGCAGTTCTTC	CASSQLDYNNEQFF
TRBV30	NA	NA	TRBJ2-2	TGTGCCTGGAAACAGGCGAACACCGGGGAGCTGTTTTTT	CAWKQANTGELFF
TRBV11-3	NA	NA	TRBJ2-5	TGTGCCAGCAGCTTGGGTGGGGGCCCTCAAGAGACCCAGTACTTC	CASSLGGGPQETQYF
TRBV28	NA	NA	TRBJ1-5	TGTGCCAGCAACCACAGGGAGGGTATTAGCAATCAGCCCCAGCATTTT	CASNHREGISNQPQHF
TRBV7-3	NA	TRBD1	TRBJ2-1	TGTGCCAGCAGCGTCGGACAGGGGAGCTACAATGAGCAGTTCTTC	CASSVGQGSYNEQFF
TRBV19	NA	NA	TRBJ1-4	TGTGCCAGTATGGGCAGAACTAATGAAAAACTGTTTTTT	CASMGRTNEKLFF
TRBV28	NA	NA	TRBJ1-6	TGTGCCAGCAGTTTTTTGCGAGGGGGACGGGATAATTCACCCCTCCACTTT	CASSFLRGGRDNSPLHF
TRBV12-3/TRBV12-4	NA	NA	TRBJ2-2	TGTGCCAGCAGTTTTCGGGCCGGGGAGCTGTTTTTT	CASSFRAGELFF
TRBV27	NA	TRBD2	TRBJ2-1	TGTGCCAGCAGTTGGAATAGCGGGGCCTACAATGAGCAGTTCTTC	CASSWNSGAYNEQFF
TRBV2	NA	NA	TRBJ2-1	TGTGCCAGCAGTGAAATCCGGAACTCGGGGTTCTTC	CASSEIRNSGFF
TRBV2	NA	TRBD2	TRBJ2-3	TGTGCCAGCAGTGCCCATGGACTAGCCCCAGATACGCAGTATTTT	CASSAHGLAPDTQYF
TRBV29-1	once	NA	TRBJ1-1	TGCAGCGTTATAGGCGCGGGAACGAACACTGAAGCTTTCTTT	CSVIGAGTNTEAFF
TRBV6-5	once	NA	TRBJ1-1	TGTGCCAGCAGACGTACAGGCGCTGAAGCTTTCTTT	CASRRTGAEAFF
TRBV3-1/TRBV3-2	NA	NA	TRBJ1-1	TGTGCCAGCAGCCAACTAGGCTGGGAGGCTAACACTGAAGCTTTCTTT	CASSQLGWEANTEAFF
TRBV2	NA	NA	TRBJ2-1	TGTGCCAGCAGTGAAAACGGGGGGCACAATGAGCAGTTCTTC	CASSENGGHNEQFF
TRBV9	few	TRBD1	TRBJ2-2	TGTGCCAGCAGCGTCGGGACAGGGAACACCGGGGAGCTGTTTTTT	CASSVGTGNTGELFF
TRBV16	NA	TRBD1	TRBJ1-2	TGTGCCAGCAGCCAAACAGGGGGCTTCGGCTATGGCTACACCTTC	CASSQTGGFGYGYTF
TRBV6-1	NA	NA	TRBJ1-3	TGTGCCAGCAGTGTACACCGTTGGGAGGTCTCTGGAAACACCATATATTTT	CASSVHRWEVSGNTIYF
TRBV7-9	NA	NA	TRBJ2-1	TGTGCCAGCAGCCCGACAGACTACAATGAGCAGTTCTTC	CASSPTDYNEQFF
TRBV6-1	NA	NA	TRBJ2-7	TGTGCCAGCAGTGACGAAGACAGCCACGAGCAGTACTTC	CASSDEDSHEQYF
TRBV7-9	NA	TRBD2	TRBJ2-1	TGTGCCAGCAGCTCCCGACTAGCGGGGGCGTGGGAGCAGTTCTTC	CASSSRLAGAWEQFF
TRBV5-1	NA	TRBD2	TRBJ2-1	TGCGCCAGCAGCTCGATGACTAGCGGGAACGGTGAGCAGTTCTTC	CASSSMTSGNGEQFF
TRBV2	NA	TRBD2	TRBJ2-5	TGTGCCAGCAATTCGGGACTACGAAGGGAGACCCAGTACTTC	CASNSGLRRETQYF
TRBV5-1	few	TRBD2	TRBJ2-2	TGCGCCAGCAGCTCGGTAGCGGGAGTTGCGAACACCGGGGAGCTGTTTTTT	CASSSVAGVANTGELFF
TRBV5-1	NA	TRBD2	TRBJ2-3	TGCGCCAGCAGCCTCACTAGCGGCCCTAGCACAGATACGCAGTATTTT	CASSLTSGPSTDTQYF
TRBV19	NA	TRBD2	TRBJ2-2	TGTGCCAGTAGTATAGTATCTAGCGGGTACCTGAACACCGGGGAGCTGTTTTTT	CASSIVSSGYLNTGELFF
TRBV10-3	NA	NA	TRBJ2-2	TGTGCCATCTCCCTAGCGAGCACCGGGGAGCTGTTTTTT	CAISLASTGELFF
TRBV19	NA	NA	TRBJ1-3	TGTGCCAGTAGTATGGCGGGTCGCGGAAACACCATATATTTT	CASSMAGRGNTIYF
TRBV10-2	NA	NA	TRBJ2-1	TGCGCCAGCAGGTCTCCTAATAACAATGAGCAGTTCTTC	CASRSPNNNEQFF
TRBV19	NA	NA	TRBJ1-1	TGTGCCAGTAGTTCCAGGACAGTGGGAACTGAAGCTTTCTTT	CASSSRTVGTEAFF
TRBV19	NA	NA	TRBJ2-5	TGTGCCAGTAGCGCCGAGACACTTCAAGAGACCCAGTACTTC	CASSAETLQETQYF
TRBV7-3	NA	NA	TRBJ2-1	TGTGCCAGCAGCTCTCAAGGGGCTGAGCAGTTCTTC	CASSSQGAEQFF
TRBV7-8	few	NA	TRBJ2-1	TGTGCCAGCAGCTCCGTCCGGAATGAGCAGTTCTTC	CASSSVRNEQFF
TRBV2	NA	NA	TRBJ2-1	TGTGCCAGCAGCTTTCAGGGTTACAATGAGCAGTTCTTC	CASSFQGYNEQFF
TRBV28	few	NA	TRBJ2-4	TGTGCCAGCAGCCCGGACCGGGGAAACTCCAAAAACATTCAGTACTTC	CASSPDRGNSKNIQYF
TRBV11-2	NA	TRBD1	TRBJ2-3	TGTGCCAGCAACTCACCCGGGACAGTCACAGATACGCAGTATTTT	CASNSPGTVTDTQYF
TRBV4-1	NA	TRBD2	TRBJ2-2	TGCGCCAGCAGCCAATCGCTAGCGGGCACCGGGGAGCTGTTTTTT	CASSQSLAGTGELFF
TRBV5-6	NA	NA	TRBJ2-1	TGTGCCAGCAGCTTAACGACTGGAAGCTCCTACAATGAGCAGTTCTTC	CASSLTTGSSYNEQFF
TRBV12-3/TRBV12-4	NA	NA	TRBJ2-1	TGTGCCAGCAGGCATACAGGGTTGGGGCAGTTCTTC	CASRHTGLGQFF
TRBV13	NA	TRBD2	TRBJ2-3	TGTGCCAGCAGCTTAGCTAGCGGGAGTGTACTTCCAGATACGCAGTATTTT	CASSLASGSVLPDTQYF
TRBV6-5	NA	NA	TRBJ1-6	TGTGCCAGCAGCCTAGACAGATCCAATTCACCCCTCCACTTT	CASSLDRSNSPLHF
TRBV11-2	NA	TRBD1	TRBJ1-1	TGTGCCAGCAGCTTAGGAAGACAGGGGATGAACACTGAAGCTTTCTTT	CASSLGRQGMNTEAFF
TRBV6-5	NA	NA	TRBJ1-2	TGTGCCAGCAGCCCCAGGACAGCTTATGGCTACACCTTC	CASSPRTAYGYTF